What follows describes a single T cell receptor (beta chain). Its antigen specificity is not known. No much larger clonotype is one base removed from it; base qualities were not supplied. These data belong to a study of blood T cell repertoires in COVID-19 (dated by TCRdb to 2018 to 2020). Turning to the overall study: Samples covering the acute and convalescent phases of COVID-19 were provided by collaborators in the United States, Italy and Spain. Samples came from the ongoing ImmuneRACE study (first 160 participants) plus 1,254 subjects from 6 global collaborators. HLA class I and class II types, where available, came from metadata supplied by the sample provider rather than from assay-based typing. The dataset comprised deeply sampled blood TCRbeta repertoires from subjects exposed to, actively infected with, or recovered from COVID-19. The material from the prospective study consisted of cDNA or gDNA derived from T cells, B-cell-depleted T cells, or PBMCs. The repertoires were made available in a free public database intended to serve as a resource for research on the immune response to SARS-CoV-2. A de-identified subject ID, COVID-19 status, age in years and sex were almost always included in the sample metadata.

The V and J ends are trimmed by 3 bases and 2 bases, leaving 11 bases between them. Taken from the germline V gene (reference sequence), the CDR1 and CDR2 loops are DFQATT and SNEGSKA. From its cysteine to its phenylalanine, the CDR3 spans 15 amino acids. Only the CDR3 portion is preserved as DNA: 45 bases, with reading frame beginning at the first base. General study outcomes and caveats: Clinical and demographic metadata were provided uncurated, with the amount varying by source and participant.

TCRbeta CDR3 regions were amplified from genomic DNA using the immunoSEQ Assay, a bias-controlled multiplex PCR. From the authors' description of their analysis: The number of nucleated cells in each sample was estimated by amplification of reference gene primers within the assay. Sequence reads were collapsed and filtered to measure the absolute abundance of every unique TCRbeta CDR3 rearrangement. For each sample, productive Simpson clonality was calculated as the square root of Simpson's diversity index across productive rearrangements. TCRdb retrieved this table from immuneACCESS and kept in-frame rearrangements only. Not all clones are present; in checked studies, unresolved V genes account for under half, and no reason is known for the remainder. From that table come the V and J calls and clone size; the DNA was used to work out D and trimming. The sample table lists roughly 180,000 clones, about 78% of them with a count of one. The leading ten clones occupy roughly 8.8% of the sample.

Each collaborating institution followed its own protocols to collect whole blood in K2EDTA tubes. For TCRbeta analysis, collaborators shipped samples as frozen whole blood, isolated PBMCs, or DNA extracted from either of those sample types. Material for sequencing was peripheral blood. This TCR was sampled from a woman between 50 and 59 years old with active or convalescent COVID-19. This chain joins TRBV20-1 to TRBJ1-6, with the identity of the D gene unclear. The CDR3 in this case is CSASPRGTYNSPLHF. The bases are TGCAGTGCTAGTCCGCGAGGAACCTATAATTCACCCCTCCACTTT.